This TCR beta chain was sequenced during a study of beta chain features in type 1 diabetes. Comments on this clone: Its antigen is unknown.

V lost 5 bases to trimming and J lost 5 bases, with 16 bases between them. The CDR3 totals 15 residues. Per germline, CDR1 SNHLY and CDR2 FYNNEI. Investigators reverse transcribed all isolated RNA, so they sequenced expressed TCRB transcripts. Sequenced by immunoSEQ multiplex PCR; TCRdb stores in-frame clones only, minus some. The profile shows fewer than 900,000 clones, roughly 15% of them singletons. General observations from the study: Cells with high TCR expression could be over-represented when cDNA is sequenced. Shorter templates might be favored by PCR, equally in patients and controls. Type 1 diabetes patients had moderately but significantly shorter TCRB CDR3s in all four CD4+ subsets.

The source of this sequence is a woman aged 18-29 years in good health. This sequence joins TRBV2 and TRBJ2-1, with a weak D call TRBD2 (5 bases). Sequenced: naive CD4+ T cells from blood. CDR3: CASSPPRLHHNEQFF. The CDR3 DNA sequence: TGTGCCAGCAGTCCTCCGAGACTACACCACAATGAGCAGTTCTTC.